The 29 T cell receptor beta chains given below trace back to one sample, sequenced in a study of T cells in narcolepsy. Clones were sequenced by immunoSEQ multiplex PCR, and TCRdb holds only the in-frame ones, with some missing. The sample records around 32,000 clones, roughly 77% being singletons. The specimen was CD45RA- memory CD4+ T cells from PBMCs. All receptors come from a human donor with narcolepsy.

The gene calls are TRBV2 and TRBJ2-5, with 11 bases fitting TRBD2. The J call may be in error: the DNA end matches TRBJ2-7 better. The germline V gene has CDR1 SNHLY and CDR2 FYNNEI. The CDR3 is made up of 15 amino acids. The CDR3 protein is CASSVVAGGINEQYF. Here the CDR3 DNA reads TGTGCCAGCAGTGTTGTAGCGGGAGGGATTAACGAGCAGTACTTC.

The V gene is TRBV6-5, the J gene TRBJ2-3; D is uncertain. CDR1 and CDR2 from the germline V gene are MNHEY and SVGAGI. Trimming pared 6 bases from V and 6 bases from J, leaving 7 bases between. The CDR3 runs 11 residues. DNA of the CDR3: TGTGCCAGCAGGATCGGGGATACGCAGTATTTT. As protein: CASRIGDTQYF.

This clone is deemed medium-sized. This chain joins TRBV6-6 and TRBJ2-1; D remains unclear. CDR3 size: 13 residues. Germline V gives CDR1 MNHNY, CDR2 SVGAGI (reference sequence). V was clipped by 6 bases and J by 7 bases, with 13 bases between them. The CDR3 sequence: CASSLRLENEQFF. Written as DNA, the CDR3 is TGTGCCAGCAGCCTTAGACTGGAAAATGAGCAGTTCTTC.

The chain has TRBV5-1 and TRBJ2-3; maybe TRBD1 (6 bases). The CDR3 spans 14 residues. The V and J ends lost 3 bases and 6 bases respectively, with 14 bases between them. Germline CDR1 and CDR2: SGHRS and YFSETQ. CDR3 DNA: TGCGCCAGCAGCTACAGGGAGACCACGGATACGCAGTATTTT. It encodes CASSYRETTDTQYF.

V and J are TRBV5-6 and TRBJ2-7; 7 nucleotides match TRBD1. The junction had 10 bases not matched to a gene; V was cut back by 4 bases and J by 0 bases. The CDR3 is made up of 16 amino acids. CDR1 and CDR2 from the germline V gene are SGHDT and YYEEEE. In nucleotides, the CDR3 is TGTGCCAGCAGCGACTTCACAGGGGAGAGCTCCTACGAGCAGTACTTC. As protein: CASSDFTGESSYEQYF.

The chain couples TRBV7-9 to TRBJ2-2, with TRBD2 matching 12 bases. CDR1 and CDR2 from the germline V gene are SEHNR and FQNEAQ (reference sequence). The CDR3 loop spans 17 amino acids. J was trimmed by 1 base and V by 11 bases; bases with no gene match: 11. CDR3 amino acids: CAHRGLAGGENTGELFF. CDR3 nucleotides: TGTGCCCATCGGGGGCTAGCGGGAGGGGAGAACACCGGGGAGCTGTTTTTT. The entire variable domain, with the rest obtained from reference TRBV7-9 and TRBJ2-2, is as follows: DTGVSQNPRHKITKRGQNVTFRCDPISEHNRLYWYRQTLGQGPEFLTYFQNEAQLEKSRLLSDRFSAERPKGSFSTLEIQRTEQGDSAMYLCAHRGLAGGENTGELFFGEGSRLTVL.

The CDR3 loop is CASITSGGRETDTQYF. In nucleotides, the CDR3 is TGTGCCAGCATCACTTCGGGCGGGAGAGAAACAGATACGCAGTATTTT. The V call is TRBV28, the J call TRBJ2-3, with 7 nucleotides matching TRBD2. Per germline, CDR1 MDHEN and CDR2 SYDVKM. J was trimmed by 3 bases and V by 7 bases; bases with no gene match: 13. The CDR3 is 16 residues long.

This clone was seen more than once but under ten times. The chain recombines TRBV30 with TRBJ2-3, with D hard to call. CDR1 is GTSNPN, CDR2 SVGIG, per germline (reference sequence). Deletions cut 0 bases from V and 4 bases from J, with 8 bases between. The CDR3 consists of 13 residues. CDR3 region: CAWSVGQPDTQYF. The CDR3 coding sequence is TGTGCCTGGAGTGTAGGGCAACCAGATACGCAGTATTTT.

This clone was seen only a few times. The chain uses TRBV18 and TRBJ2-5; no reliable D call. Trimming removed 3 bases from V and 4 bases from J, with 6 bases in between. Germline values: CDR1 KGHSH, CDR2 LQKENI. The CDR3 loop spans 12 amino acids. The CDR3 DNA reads TGTGCCAGCTCACCCCTTCCAGAGACCCAGTACTTC. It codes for CASSPLPETQYF.

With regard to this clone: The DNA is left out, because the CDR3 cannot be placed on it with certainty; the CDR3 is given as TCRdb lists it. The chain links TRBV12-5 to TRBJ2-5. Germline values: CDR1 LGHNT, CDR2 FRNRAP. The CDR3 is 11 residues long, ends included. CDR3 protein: CASGFLETQYF.

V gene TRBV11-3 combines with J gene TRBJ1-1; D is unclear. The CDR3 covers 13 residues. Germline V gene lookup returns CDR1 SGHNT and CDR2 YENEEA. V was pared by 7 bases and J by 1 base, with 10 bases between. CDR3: CASTGLGNTEAFF. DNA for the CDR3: TGTGCCAGCACCGGGTTAGGGAACACTGAAGCTTTCTTT. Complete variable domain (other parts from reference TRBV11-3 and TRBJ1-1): EAGVVQSPRYKIIEKKQPVAFWCNPISGHNTLYWYLQNLGQGPELLIRYENEEAVDDSQLPKDRFSAERLKGVDSTLKIQPAELGDSAVYLCASTGLGNTEAFFGQGTRLTVV.

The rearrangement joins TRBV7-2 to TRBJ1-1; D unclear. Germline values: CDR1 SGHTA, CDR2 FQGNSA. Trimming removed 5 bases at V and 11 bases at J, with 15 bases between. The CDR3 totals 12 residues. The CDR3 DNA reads TGTGCCAGCAGCGCGGACTCTCCAAGGGCTTTCTTT. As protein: CASSADSPRAFF.

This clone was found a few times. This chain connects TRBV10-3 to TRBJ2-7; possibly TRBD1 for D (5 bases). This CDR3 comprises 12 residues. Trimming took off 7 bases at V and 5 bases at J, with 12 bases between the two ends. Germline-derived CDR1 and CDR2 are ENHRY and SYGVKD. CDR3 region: CAINQGADEQYF. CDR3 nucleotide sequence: TGTGCCATCAATCAAGGGGCGGACGAGCAGTACTTC.

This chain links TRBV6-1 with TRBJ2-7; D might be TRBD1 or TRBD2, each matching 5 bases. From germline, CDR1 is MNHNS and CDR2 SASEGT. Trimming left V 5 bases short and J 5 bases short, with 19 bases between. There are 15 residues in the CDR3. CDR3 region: CASSSAFTGGDEQYF. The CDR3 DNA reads TGTGCCAGCAGTTCTGCATTTACAGGAGGAGACGAGCAGTACTTC.

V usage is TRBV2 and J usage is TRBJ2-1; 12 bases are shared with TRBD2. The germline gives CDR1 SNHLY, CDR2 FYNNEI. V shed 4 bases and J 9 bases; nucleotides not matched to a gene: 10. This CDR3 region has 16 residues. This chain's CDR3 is CASSAQIRTSGIEQFF. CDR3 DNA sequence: TGTGCCAGCAGTGCGCAGATTCGGACTAGCGGGATTGAGCAGTTCTTC.

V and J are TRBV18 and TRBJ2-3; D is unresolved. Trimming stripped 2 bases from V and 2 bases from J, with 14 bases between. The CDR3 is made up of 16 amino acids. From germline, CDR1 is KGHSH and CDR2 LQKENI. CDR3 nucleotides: TGTGCCAGCTCACCAAGGGCAGAATGGTACACAGATACGCAGTATTTT. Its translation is CASSPRAEWYTDTQYF.

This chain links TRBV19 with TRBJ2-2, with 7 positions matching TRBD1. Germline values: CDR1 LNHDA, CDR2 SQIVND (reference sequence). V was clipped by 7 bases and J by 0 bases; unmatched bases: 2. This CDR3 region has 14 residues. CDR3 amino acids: CASTQGANTGELFF. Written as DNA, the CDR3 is TGTGCCAGTACTCAGGGGGCGAACACCGGGGAGCTGTTTTTT.

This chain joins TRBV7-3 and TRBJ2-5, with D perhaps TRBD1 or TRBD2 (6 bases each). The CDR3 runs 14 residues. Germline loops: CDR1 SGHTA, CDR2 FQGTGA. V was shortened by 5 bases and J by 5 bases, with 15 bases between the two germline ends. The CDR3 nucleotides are TGTGCCAGCAGCGCTAGGGGGGATCAGGAGACCCAGTACTTC. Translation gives CASSARGDQETQYF.

CDR3 region: CASSLLLAEQYF. CDR3 nucleotide sequence: TGTGCCAGCAGCTTACTTTTGGCAGAGCAGTACTTC. V and J are TRBV7-6 and TRBJ2-7; no definite D call. The V gene's germline CDR1 is SGHVS and CDR2 FNYEAQ. The CDR3 is made up of 12 amino acids. Trimming removed 2 bases at V and 7 bases at J, with 9 bases between.

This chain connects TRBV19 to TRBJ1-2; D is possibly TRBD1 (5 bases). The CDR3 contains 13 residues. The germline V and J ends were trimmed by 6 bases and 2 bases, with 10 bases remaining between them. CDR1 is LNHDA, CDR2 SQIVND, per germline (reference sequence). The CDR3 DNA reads TGTGCCAGTAGCCTAAGACAGAACTATGGCTACACCTTC. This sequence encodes CASSLRQNYGYTF.

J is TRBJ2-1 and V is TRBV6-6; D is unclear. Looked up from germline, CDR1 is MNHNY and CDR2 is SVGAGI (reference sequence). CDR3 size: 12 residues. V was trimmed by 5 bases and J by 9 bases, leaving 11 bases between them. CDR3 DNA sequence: TGTGCCAGCAGTCGTGAGCTGTTTGAGCAGTTCTTC. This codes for CASSRELFEQFF.

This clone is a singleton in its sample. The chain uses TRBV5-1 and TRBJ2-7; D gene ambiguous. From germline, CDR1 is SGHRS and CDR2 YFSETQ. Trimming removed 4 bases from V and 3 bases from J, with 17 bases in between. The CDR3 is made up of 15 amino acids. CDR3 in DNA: TGCGCCAGCAGCACCGGACCCGGCGGAGTCTACGAGCAGTACTTC. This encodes CASSTGPGGVYEQYF.

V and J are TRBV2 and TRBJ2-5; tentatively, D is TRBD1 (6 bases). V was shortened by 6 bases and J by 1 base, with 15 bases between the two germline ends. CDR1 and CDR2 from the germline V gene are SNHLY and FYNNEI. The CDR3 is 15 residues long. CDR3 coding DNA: TGTGCCAGCAGCAAAGACAGGAGACCCCAAGAGACCCAGTACTTC. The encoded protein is CASSKDRRPQETQYF.

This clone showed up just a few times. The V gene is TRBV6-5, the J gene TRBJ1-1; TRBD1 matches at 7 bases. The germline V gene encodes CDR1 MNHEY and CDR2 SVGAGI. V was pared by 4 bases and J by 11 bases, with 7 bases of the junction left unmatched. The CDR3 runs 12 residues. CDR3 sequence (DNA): TGTGCCAGCAGTTCCCGGACAGGCCGGGCTTTCTTT. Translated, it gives CASSSRTGRAFF.

The CDR3 region has the DNA TGTGCCTGGAAGAGCGGGAGGGCGGATACGCAGTATTTT. Protein: CAWKSGRADTQYF. This sequence joins TRBV30 and TRBJ2-3; 10 bases agree with TRBD2. The CDR3 has 13 amino acids. Germline V gene lookup returns CDR1 GTSNPN and CDR2 SVGIG (reference sequence). V gave up 4 bases and J gave up 6 bases; unmatched junction bases: 4.

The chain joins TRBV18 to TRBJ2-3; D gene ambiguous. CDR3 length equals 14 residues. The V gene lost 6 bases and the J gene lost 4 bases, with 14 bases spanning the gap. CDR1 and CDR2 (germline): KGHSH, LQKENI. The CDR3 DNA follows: TGTGCCAGCTCCCCCACCCGGGTGGCAGATACGCAGTATTTT. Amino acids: CASSPTRVADTQYF.

The CDR3 loop reads CASNGGAANEKLFF. The CDR3 nucleotides read TGTGCCAGCAACGGGGGGGCGGCTAATGAAAAACTGTTTTTT. The chain recombines TRBV2 with TRBJ1-4; D possibly corresponds to TRBD1 (6 bases). This CDR3 is built from 14 residues. Trimming took off 7 bases at V and 3 bases at J, with 12 bases between the two ends. The germline V gene encodes CDR1 SNHLY and CDR2 FYNNEI.

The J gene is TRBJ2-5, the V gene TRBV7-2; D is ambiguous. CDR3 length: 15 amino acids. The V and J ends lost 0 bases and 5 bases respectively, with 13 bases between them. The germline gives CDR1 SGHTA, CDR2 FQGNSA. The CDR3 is CASSLAWHRRETQYF. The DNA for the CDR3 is TGTGCCAGCAGCTTAGCGTGGCACCGACGGGAGACCCAGTACTTC.

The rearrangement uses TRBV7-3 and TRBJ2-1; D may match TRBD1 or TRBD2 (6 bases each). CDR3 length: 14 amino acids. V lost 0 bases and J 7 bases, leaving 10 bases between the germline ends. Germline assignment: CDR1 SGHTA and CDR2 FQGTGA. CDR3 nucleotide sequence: TGTGCCAGCAGCTTAACAGGGGGGCGTAATGAGCAGTTCTTC. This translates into CASSLTGGRNEQFF.